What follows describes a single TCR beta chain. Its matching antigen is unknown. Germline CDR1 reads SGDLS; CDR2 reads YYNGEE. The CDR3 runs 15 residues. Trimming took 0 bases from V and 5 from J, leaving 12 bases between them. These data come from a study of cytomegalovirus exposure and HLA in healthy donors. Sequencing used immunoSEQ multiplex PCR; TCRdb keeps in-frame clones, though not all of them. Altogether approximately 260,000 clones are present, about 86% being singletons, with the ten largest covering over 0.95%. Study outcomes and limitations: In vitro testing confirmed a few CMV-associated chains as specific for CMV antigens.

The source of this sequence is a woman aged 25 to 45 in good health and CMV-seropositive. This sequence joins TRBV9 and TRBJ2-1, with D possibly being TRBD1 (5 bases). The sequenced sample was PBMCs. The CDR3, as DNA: TGTGCCAGCAGCGTAGCCCCGACAGAAAACAATGAGCAGTTCTTC. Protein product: CASSVAPTENNEQFF.